The sequence of this TCR beta chain was determined in a study of T cell clones after liver transplantation. Here immunoSEQ multiplex PCR was the method, and the copy in TCRdb shows in-frame clones only, minus some. This table has about 51,000 clones, about 86% appearing once. This clone was recorded once. Trimming stripped 4 bases from V and 8 bases from J, with 14 bases between. Germline V gives CDR1 PRHDT, CDR2 FYEKMQ (reference sequence). CDR3 length equals 14 residues. The chain couples TRBV13 to TRBJ1-4; D uncertain. The sequences come from CD8+ T cells from blood, collected 12 months after liver transplant. The TCR sequence derives from a human patient who received a liver transplant. Some T cells may trace back to the graft donor. CDR3: CASSSFRIGEKLFF. CDR3 nucleotides: TGTGCCAGCAGCTCTTTCCGGATAGGGGAAAAACTGTTTTTT.